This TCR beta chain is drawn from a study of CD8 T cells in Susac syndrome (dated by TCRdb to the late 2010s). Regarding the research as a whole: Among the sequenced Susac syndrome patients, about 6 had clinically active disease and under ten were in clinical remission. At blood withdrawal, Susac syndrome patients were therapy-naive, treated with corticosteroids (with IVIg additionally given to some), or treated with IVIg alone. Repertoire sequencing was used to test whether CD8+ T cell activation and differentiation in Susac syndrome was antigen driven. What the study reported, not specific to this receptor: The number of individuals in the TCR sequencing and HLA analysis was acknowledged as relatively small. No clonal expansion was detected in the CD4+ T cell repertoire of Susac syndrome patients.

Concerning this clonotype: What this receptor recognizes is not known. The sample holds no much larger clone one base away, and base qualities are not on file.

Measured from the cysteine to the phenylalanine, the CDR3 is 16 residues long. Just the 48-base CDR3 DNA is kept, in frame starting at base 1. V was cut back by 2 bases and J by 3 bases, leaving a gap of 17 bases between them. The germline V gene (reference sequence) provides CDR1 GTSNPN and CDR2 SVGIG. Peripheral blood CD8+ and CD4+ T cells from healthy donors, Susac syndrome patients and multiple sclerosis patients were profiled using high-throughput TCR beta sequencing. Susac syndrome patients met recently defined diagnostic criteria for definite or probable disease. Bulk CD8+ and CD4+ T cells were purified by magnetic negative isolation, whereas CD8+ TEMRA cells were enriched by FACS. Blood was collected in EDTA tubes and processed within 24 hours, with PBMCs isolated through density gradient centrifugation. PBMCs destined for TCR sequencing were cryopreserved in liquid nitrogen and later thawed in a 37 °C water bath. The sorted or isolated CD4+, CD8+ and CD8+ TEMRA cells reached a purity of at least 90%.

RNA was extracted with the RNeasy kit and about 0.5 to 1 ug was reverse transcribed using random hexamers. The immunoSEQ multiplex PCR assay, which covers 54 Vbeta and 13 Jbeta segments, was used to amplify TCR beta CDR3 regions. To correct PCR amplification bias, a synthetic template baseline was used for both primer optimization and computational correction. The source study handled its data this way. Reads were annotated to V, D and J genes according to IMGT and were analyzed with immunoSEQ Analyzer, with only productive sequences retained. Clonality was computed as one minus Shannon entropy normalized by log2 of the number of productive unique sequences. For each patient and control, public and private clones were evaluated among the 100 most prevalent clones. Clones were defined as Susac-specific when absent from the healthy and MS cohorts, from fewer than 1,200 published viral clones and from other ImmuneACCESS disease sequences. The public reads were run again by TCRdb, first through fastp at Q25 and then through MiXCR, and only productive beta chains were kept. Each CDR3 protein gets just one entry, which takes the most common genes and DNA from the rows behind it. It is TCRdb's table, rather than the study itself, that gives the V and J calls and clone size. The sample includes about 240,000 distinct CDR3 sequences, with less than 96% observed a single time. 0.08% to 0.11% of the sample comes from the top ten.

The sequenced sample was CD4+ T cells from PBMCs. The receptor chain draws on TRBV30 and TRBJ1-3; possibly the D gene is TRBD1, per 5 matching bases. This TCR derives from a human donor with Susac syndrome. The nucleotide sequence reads TGTGCCTGGAGTCCTTACCCTCAGGGAATTGGAAACACCATATATTTT. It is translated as CAWSPYPQGIGNTIYF.